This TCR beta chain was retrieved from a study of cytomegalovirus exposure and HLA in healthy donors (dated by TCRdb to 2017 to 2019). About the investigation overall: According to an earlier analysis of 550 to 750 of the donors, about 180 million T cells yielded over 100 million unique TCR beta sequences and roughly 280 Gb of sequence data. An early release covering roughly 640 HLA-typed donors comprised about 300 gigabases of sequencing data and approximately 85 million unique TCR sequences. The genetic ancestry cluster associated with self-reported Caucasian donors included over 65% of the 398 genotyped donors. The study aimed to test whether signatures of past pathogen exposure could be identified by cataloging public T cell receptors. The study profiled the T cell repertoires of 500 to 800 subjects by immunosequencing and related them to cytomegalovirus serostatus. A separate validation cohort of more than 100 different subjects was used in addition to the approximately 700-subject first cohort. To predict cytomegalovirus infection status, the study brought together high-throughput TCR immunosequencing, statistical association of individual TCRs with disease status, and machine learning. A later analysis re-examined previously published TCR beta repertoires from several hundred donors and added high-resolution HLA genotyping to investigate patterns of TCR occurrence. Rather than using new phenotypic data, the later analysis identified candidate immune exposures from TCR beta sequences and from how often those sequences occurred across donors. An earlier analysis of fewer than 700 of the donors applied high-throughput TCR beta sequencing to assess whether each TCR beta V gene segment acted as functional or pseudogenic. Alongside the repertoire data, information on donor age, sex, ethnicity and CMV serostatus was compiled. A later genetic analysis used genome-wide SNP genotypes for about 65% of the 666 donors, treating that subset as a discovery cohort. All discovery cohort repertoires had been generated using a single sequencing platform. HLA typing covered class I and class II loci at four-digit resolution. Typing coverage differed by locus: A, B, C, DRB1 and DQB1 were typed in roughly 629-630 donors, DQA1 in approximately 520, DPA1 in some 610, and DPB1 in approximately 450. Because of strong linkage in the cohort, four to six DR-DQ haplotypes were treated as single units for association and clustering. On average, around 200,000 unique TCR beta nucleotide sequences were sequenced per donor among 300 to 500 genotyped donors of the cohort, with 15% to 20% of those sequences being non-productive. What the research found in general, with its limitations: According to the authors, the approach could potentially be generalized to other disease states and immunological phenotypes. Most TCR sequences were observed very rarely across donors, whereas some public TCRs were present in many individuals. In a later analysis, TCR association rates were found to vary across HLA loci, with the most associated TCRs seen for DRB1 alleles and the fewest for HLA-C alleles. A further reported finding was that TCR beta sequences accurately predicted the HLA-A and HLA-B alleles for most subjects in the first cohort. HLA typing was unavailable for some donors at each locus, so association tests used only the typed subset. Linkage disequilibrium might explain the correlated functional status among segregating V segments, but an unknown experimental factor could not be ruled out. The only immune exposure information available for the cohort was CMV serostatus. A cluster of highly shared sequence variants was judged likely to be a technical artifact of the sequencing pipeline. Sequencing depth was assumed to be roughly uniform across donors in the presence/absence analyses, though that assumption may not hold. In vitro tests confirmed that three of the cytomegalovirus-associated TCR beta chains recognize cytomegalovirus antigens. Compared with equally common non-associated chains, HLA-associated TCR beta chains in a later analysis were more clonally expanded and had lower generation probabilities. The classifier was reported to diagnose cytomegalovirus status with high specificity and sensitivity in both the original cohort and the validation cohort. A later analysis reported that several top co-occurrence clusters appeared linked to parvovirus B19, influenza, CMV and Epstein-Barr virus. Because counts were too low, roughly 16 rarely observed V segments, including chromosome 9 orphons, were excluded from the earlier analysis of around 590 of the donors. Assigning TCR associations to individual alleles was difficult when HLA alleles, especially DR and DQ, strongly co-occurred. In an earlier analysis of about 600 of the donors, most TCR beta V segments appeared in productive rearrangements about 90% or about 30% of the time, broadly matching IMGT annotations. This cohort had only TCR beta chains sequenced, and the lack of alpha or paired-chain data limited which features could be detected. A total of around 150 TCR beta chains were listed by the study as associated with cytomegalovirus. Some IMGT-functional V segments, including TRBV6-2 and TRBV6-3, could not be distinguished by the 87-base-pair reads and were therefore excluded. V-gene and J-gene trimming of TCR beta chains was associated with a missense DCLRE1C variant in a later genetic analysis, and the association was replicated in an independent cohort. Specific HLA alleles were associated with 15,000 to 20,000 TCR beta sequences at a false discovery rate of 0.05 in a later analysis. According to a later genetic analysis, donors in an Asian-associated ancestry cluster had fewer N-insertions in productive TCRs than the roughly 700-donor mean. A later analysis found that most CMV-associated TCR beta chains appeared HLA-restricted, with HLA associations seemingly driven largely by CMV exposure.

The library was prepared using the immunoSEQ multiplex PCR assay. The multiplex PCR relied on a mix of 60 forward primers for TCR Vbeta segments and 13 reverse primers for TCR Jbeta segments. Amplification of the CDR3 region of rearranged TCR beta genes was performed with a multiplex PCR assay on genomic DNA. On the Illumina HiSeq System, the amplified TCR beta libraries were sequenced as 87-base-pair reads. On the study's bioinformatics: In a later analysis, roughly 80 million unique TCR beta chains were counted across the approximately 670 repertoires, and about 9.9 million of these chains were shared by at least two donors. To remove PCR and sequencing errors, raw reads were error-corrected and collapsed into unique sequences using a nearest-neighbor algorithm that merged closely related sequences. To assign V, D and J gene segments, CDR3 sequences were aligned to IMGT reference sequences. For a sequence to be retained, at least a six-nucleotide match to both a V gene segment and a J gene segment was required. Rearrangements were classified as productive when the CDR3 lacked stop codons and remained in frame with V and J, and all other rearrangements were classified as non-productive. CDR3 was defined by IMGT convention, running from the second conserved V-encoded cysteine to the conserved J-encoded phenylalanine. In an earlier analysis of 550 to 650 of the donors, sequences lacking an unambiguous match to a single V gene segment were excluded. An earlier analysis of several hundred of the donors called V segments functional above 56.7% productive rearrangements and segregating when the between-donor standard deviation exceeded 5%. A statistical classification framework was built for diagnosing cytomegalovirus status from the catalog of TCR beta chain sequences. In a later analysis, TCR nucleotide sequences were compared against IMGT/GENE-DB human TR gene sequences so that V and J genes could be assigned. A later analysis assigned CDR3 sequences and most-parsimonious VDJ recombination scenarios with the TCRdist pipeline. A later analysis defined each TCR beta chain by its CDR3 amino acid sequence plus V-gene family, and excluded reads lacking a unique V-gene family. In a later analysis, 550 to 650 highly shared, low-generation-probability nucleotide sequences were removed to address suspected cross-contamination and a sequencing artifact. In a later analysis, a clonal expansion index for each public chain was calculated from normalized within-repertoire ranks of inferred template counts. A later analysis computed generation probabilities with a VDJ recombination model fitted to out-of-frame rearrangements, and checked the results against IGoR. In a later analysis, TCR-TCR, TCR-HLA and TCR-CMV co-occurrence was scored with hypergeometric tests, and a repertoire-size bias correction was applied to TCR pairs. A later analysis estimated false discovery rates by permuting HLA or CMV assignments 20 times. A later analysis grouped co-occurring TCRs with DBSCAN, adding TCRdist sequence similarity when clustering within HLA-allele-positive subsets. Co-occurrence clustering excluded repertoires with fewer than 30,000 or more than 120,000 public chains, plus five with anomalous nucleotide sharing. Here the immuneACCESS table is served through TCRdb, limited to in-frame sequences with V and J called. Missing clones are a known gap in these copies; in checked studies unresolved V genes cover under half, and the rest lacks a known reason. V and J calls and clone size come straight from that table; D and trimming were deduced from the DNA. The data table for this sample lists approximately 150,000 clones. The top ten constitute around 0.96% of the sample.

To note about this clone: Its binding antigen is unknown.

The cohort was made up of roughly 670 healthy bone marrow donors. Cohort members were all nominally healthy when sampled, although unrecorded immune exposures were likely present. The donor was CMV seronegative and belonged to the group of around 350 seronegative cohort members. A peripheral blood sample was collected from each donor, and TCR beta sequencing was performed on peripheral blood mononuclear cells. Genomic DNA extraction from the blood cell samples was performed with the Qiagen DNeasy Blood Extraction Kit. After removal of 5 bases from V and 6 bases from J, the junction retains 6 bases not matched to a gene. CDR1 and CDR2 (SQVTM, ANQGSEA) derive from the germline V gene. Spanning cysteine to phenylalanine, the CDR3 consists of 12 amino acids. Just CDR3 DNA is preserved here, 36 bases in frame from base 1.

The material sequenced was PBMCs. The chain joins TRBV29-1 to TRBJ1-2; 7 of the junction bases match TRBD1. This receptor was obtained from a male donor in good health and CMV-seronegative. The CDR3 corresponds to CSVPQGLNGYTF. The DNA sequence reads TGCAGCGTTCCACAGGGGCTTAATGGCTACACCTTC.